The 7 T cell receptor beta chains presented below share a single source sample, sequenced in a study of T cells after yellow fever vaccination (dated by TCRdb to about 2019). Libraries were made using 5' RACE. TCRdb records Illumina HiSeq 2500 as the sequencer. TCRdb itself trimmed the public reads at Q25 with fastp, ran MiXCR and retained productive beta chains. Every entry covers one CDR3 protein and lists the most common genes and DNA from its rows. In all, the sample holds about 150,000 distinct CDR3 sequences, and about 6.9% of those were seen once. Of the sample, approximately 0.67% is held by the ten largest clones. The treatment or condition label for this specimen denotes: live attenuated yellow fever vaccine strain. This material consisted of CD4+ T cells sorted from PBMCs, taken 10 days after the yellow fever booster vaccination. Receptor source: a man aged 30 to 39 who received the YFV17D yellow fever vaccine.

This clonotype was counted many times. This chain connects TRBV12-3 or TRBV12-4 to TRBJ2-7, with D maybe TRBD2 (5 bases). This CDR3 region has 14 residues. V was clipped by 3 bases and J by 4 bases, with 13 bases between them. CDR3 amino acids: CASSFKGRRYEQYF. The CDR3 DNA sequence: TGTGCCAGCAGTTTTAAGGGTAGGAGGTACGAGCAGTACTTC.

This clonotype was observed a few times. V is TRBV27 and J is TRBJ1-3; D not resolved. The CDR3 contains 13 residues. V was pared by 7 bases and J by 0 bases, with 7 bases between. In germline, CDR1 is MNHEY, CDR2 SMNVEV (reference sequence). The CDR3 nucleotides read TGTGCCAGCATGCAGCTCTCTGGAAACACCATATATTTT. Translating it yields CASMQLSGNTIYF.

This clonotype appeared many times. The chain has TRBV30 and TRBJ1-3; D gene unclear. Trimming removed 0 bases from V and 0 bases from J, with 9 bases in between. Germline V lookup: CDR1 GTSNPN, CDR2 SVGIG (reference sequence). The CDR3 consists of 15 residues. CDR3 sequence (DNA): TGTGCCTGGAGTGTACGAGGAGTCTCTGGAAACACCATATATTTT. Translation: CAWSVRGVSGNTIYF.

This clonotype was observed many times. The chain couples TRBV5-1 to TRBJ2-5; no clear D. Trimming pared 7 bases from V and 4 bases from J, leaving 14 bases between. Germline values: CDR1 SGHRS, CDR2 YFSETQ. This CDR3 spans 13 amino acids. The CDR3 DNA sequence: TGCGCCAGCTCTCTAGGACCCGCAGAGACCCAGTACTTC. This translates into CASSLGPAETQYF.

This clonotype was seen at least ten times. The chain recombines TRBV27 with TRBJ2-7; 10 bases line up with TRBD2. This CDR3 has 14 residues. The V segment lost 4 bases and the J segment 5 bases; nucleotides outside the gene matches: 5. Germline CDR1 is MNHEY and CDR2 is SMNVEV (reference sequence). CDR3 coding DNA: TGTGCCAGCAGTTCGAGCGGGAGGGCCGACGAGCAGTACTTC. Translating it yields CASSSSGRADEQYF.

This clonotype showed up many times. The CDR3 loop is CASSQVGRASTDTQYF. The CDR3 bases are TGCGCCAGCAGCCAAGTTGGGAGGGCTAGCACAGATACGCAGTATTTT. V usage is TRBV4-3 and J usage is TRBJ2-3, with TRBD2 matching 7 bases. The V gene end was trimmed by 1 base and the J gene end by 0 bases; junction bases not matched to a gene: 4. Germline V gene data show CDR1 as LGHNA and CDR2 as YSLEER. The CDR3 sequence is 16 residues long.

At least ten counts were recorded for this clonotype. Here the CDR3 DNA reads TGCGCCAGCAGCTTGGCGCACACCGTCACCTACGAGCAGTACTTC. As protein: CASSLAHTVTYEQYF. The chain uses TRBV5-1 and TRBJ2-7, with D uncertain. V lost 0 bases and J 2 bases, leaving 12 bases between the germline ends. Germline-derived CDR1 and CDR2 are SGHRS and YFSETQ. The CDR3 runs to 15 residues.